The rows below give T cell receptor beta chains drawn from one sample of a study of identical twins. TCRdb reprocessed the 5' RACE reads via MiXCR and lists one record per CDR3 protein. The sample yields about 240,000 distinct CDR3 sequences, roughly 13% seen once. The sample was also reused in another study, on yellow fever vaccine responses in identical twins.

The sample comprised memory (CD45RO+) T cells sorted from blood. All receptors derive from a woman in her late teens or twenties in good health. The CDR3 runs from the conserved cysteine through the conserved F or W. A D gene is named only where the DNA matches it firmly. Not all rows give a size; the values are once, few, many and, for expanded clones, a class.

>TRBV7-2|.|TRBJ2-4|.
TGTGCCAGCAGCTTATCAGGGGGGATCAAAAACATTCAGTACTTC
CASSLSGGIKNIQYF
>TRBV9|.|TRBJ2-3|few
TGTGCCAGCAGCTCAAGGACGGAGGATACGACAGATACGCAGTATTTT
CASSSRTEDTTDTQYF
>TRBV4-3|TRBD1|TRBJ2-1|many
TGCGCCAGCAGCCAATTTTCTTTCGGGACAGGGGGCAATGAGCAGTTCTTC
CASSQFSFGTGGNEQFF
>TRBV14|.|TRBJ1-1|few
TGTGCCAGCAGCCAAAATACCGGGACGGTGAACACTGAAGCTTTCTTT
CASSQNTGTVNTEAFF
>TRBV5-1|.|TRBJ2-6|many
TGCGCCAGCAGCTTGGAAGGGCAAGGGGCCAACGTCCTGACTTTC
CASSLEGQGANVLTF
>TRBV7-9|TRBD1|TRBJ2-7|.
TGTGCCAGCAGCTCTTTCTCCCGACAGGGGCGGTACGAGCAGTACTTC
CASSSFSRQGRYEQYF
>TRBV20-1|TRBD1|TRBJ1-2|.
TGCAGTGCCCGACAGGGGTATGGCTACACCTTC
CSARQGYGYTF
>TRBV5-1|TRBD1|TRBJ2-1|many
TGCGCCAGCAGCTTGAGTCCGGCAGGGGGAGTTGTCAATGAGCAGTTCTTC
CASSLSPAGGVVNEQFF
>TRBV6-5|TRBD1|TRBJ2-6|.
TGTGCCAGCAGTTACACCGGAGGACAGGGCGGCAACGTCCTGACTTTC
CASSYTGGQGGNVLTF
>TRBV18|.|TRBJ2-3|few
TGTGCCAGCTCACCCCTCATGGGGGGCGCAGATACGCAGTATTTT
CASSPLMGGADTQYF
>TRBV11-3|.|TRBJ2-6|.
TGTGCCAGCAGCGTCGGACCCTCCTCTGGGGCCAACGTCCTGACTTTC
CASSVGPSSGANVLTF
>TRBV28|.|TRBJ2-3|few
TGTGCCAGCAGGCGTCGAAAGCCGGGCACAGATACGCAGTATTTT
CASRRRKPGTDTQYF
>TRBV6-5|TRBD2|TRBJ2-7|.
TGTGCCAGCAGTTACAGGGGGCCCGGGACTAGCGGGAGGGTCTACGAGCAGTACTTC
CASSYRGPGTSGRVYEQYF
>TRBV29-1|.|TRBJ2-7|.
TGCAGCGTTGGGGTAGCGTGGGGAGGTCTCGAGCAGTACTTC
CSVGVAWGGLEQYF
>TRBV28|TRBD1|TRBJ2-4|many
TGTGCCAGCAGCTCCGCCCGGACAGGCTCGCCCAAAAACATTCAGTACTTC
CASSSARTGSPKNIQYF
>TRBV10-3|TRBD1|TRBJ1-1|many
TGTGCCACTGGACAGGGGGATGCGGGCACTGAAGCTTTCTTT
CATGQGDAGTEAFF
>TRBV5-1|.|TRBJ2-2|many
TGCGCCAGCAGCTTGAGCGGCGGGCTTTTTGGGGAGCTGTTTTTT
CASSLSGGLFGELFF
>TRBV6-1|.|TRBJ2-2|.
TGTGCCAGCAGTCTCCGACAGAGAAACACCGGGGAGCTGTTTTTT
CASSLRQRNTGELFF
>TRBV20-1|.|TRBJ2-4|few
TGCAGTGCTAAGGTCCCTTCGCTAGCCAAAAACATTCAGTACTTC
CSAKVPSLAKNIQYF
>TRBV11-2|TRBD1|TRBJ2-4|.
TGTGCCAGCAGCTTAGTTGGGGGCGTGAACAGGGGACAAAACATTCAGTACTTC
CASSLVGGVNRGQNIQYF
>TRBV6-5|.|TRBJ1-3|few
TGTGCCACCCAATCTGGAAACACCATATATTTT
CATQSGNTIYF
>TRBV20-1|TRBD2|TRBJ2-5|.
TGCAGTGCTGGTAGCGGGACCCAAGAGACCCAGTACTTC
CSAGSGTQETQYF
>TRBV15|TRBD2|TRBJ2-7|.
TGTGCCACCAGCAGAGAACGAGCGGGGGGAACCTACGAGCAGTACTTC
CATSRERAGGTYEQYF
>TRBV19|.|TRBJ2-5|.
TGTGCCAGTAGTATAGTGGGCTCGAGCGAGACCCAGTACTTC
CASSIVGSSETQYF
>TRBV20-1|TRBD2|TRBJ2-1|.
TGCAGTGCTAGAGTGGGGACTAGCGGGAGCTCCTACAATGAGCAGTTCTTC
CSARVGTSGSSYNEQFF
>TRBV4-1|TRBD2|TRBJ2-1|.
TGCGCCAGCAGCCAAGTCGTAATAGCGGGAGTTTCATCCTACAATGAGCAGTTCTTC
CASSQVVIAGVSSYNEQFF
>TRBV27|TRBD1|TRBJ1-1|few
TGTGCCAGCAGTTTAAGGGACAGAAACACTGAAGCTTTCTTT
CASSLRDRNTEAFF
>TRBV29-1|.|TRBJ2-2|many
TGCAGCGTTGAGCGGGGCACGCGCACCGGGGAGCTGTTTTTT
CSVERGTRTGELFF
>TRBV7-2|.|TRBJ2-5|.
TGTGCCAGCAGCGTAGGCGACTACGGAGGTGCCCAGTACTTC
CASSVGDYGGAQYF
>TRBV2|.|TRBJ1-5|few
TGTGCCAGCAGTGCTCGGCAGGGCGAAGAGTGGCCCCAGCATTTT
CASSARQGEEWPQHF
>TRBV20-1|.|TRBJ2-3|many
TGCAGTGCTAGAGTACCGCCCACCGGAGATACGCAGTATTTT
CSARVPPTGDTQYF
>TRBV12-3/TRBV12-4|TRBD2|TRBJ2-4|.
TGTGCCCGCTGTCACACTAGCGGGGGGGCCGTGAGCAAAAACATTCAGTACTTC
CARCHTSGGAVSKNIQYF
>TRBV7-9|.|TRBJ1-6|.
TGTGCCAGCAGCTTAGACGGTGGTTCACCCCTCCACTTT
CASSLDGGSPLHF
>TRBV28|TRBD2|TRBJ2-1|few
TGTGCCAGCAGGGACATCGGACTAGCGGGAGGGCCGAGGCACAATGAGCAGTTCTTC
CASRDIGLAGGPRHNEQFF
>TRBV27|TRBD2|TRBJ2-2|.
TGTGCCAGCAGTGGGGGGACTAGCGGGACGAACACCGGGGAGCTGTTTTTT
CASSGGTSGTNTGELFF
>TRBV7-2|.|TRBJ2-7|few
TGTGCCAGCAGCCGCAAGGGGACTCCTACCGGAGAGTACGAGCAGTACTTC
CASSRKGTPTGEYEQYF
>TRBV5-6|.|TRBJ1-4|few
TGTGCCAGCAGCTTACGGACGGTTAATAATGAAAAACTGTTTTTT
CASSLRTVNNEKLFF
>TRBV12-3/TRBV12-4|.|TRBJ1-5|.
TGTGCCAGCAGTTTATGGGGGCCCAATCAGCCCCAGCATTTT
CASSLWGPNQPQHF
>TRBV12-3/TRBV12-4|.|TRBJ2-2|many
TGTGCCAGCAGTTTAGCTCGGAGGGGCGAGCTGTTTTTT
CASSLARRGELFF
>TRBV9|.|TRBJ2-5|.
TGTGCCAGCAGCGTAGGCCCGGGCTCCCAAGAGACCCAGTACTTC
CASSVGPGSQETQYF
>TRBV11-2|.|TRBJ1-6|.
TGTGCCAGCAGCTTAGACGTACAGGGAAATTCACCCCTCCACTTT
CASSLDVQGNSPLHF
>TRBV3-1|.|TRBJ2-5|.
TGTGCCAGCAGCAAAAACAGTGCCCTCTTTCGGGAGACCCAGTACTTC
CASSKNSALFRETQYF
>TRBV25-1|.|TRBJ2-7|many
TGTGCCAGCAGTGCAGGCGTCTACGAGCAGTACTTC
CASSAGVYEQYF
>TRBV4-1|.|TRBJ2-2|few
TGCGCCAGCAGCTCCCGTTCGCGGTTAGGTAACACCGGGGAGCTGTTTTTT
CASSSRSRLGNTGELFF
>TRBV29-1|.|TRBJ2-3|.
TGCAGCGTTGTCGGGCGCCCAGATACGCAGTATTTT
CSVVGRPDTQYF
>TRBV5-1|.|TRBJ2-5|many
TGCGCCAGCAGCCCCCTATCTAGGGGAGAGACCCAGTACTTC
CASSPLSRGETQYF
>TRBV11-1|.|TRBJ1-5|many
TGTGCCAGCAGCTTGGGGGGCAGCCAGCCCCAGCATTTT
CASSLGGSQPQHF
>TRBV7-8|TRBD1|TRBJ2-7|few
TGTGCCAGCAGCCCTACCGACAGGGGGCGACAGGGCCACGAGCAGTACTTC
CASSPTDRGRQGHEQYF
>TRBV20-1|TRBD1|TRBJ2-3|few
TGCAGTGCTAGCGGACAGGGGGCGAGCACAGATACGCAGTATTTT
CSASGQGASTDTQYF
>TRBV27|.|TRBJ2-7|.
TGTGCCAGCAGCCTCTCAGAGCAACAGGGCGCGCAGTACTTC
CASSLSEQQGAQYF
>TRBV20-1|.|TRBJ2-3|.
TGCAGTGCTGGCAAGGGATTTAGAACTAGCACAGATACGCAGTATTTT
CSAGKGFRTSTDTQYF
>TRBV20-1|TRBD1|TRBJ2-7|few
TGCAGTGCTACCGACAACAGGGGAAGGGCCTACGAGCAGTACTTC
CSATDNRGRAYEQYF
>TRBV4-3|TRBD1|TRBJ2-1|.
TGCGCCAGCAGCCATGGGACAGCTTACAATGAGCAGTTCTTC
CASSHGTAYNEQFF
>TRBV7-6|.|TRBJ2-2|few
TGTGCCAGCAGCCGGGACTTCAACACCGGGGAGCTGTTTTTT
CASSRDFNTGELFF
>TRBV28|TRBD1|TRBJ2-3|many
TGTGCCAGCGCCGGGACAGGGGAATCAGATACGCAGTATTTT
CASAGTGESDTQYF
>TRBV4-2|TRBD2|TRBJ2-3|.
TGTGCCAGCAGCCAAGAGATAGCGGGGTTATCTGATACGCAGTATTTT
CASSQEIAGLSDTQYF
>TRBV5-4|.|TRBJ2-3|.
TGTGCCAGCAGCTTGAATACTCGGACAGATACGCAGTATTTT
CASSLNTRTDTQYF
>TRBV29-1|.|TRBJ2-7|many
TGCAGCGTTATACAGGACTACGAGCAGTACTTC
CSVIQDYEQYF